This TCR beta chain was identified in a study of T cells after yellow fever vaccination. The study made its TCR cDNA through 5'RACE template switching. That step introduced a universal primer site along with UMIs. TCRdb independently ran MiXCR on the 5' RACE reads; one entry per CDR3 protein. The sample yields about 340,000 distinct CDR3 sequences, almost 4% seen once. Study results and limitations: Though weaker, the secondary response peaked faster, on day 5 versus 15.

Details on this clonotype: What it binds is unknown.

The CDR3 runs 14 residues. The V and J ends lost 4 bases and 4 bases respectively, with 16 bases between them. Germline values: CDR1 DFQATT, CDR2 SNEGSKA (reference sequence). The chain is built from TRBV20-1 and TRBJ1-1; maybe TRBD1 (5 bases). The sequence came from a man aged 18 to 35 who received the YFV17D yellow fever vaccine. This sample comprised PBMCs, obtained 5 days after the yellow fever booster vaccination. CDR3 coding DNA: TGCAGTGCTATCTTGGGGGGTATCGGCACTGAAGCTTTCTTT. As protein: CSAILGGIGTEAFF.